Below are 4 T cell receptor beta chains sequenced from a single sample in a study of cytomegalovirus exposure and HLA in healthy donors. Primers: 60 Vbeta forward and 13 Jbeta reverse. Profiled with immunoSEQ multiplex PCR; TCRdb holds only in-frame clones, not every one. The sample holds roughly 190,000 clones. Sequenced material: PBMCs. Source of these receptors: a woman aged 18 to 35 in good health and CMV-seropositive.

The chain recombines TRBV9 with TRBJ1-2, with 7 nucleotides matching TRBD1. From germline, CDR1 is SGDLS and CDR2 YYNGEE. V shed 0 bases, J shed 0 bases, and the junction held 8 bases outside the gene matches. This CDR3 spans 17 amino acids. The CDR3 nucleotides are TGTGCCAGCAGCGTAGTTCCCGGGACAGAGGCTAACTATGGCTACACCTTC. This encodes CASSVVPGTEANYGYTF.

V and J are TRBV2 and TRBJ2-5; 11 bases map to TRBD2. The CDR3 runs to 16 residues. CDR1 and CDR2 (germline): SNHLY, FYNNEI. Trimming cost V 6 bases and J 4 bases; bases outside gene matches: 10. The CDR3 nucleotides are TGTGCCAGCAGCGATATGACTAGCGGGGAGGGAGAGACCCAGTACTTC. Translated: CASSDMTSGEGETQYF.

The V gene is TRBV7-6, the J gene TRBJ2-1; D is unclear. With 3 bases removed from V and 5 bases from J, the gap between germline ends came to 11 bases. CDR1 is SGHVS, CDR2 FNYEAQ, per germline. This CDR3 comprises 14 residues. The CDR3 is CASSLAPLNNEQFF. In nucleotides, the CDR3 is TGTGCCAGCAGCTTGGCACCCTTAAACAATGAGCAGTTCTTC.

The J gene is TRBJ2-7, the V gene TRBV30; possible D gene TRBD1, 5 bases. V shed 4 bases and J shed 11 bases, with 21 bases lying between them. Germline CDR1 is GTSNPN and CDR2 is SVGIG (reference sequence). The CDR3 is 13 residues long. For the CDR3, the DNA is TGTGCCTGGAATCCCCTTGGGCAGGGTCGGAAGTACTTC. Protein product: CAWNPLGQGRKYF.